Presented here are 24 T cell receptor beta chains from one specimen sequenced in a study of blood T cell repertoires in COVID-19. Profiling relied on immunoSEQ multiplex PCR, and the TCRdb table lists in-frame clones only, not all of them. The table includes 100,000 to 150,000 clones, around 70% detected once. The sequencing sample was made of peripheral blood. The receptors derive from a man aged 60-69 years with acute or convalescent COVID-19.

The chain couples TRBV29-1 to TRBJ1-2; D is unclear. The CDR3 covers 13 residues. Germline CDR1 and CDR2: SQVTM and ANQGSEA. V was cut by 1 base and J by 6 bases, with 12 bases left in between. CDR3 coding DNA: TGCAGCGTTGAAGTATTAGGGAGGGATGGCTACACCTTC. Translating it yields CSVEVLGRDGYTF.

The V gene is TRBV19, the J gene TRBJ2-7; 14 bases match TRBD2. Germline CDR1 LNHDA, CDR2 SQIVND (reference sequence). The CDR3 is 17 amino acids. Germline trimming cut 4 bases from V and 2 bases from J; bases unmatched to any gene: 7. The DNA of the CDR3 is TGTGCCAGTAGTACCGGGACTAGCGGGAGACTCACCTACGAGCAGTACTTC. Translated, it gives CASSTGTSGRLTYEQYF.

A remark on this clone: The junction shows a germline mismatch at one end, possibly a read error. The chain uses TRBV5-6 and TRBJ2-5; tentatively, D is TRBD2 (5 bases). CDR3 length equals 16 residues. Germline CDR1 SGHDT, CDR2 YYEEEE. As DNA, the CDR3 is TGTGCCAGCAGCCAGGACTCAAGGCCAACCCAAGACACCCAGTACTTC. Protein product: CASSQDSRPTQDTQYF.

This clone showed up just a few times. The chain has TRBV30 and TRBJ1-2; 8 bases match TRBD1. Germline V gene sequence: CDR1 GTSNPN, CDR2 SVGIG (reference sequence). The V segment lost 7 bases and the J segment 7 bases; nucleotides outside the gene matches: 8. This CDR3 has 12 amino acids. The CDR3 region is CASRDRRRGYTF. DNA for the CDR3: TGTGCCTCCCGGGACAGGCGGCGTGGCTACACCTTC.

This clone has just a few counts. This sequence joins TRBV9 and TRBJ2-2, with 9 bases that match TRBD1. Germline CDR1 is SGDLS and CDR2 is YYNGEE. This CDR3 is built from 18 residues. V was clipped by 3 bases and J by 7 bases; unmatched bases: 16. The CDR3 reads CASSARPGTGTGRGELFF. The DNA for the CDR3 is TGTGCCAGCAGCGCCCGTCCCGGGACAGGGACGGGGCGCGGGGAGCTGTTTTTT. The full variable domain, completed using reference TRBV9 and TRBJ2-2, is DSGVTQTPKHLITATGQRVTLRCSPRSGDLSVYWYQQSLDQGLQFLIQYYNGEERAKGNILERFSAQQFPDLHSELNLSSLELGDSALYFCASSARPGTGTGRGELFFGEGSRLTVL.

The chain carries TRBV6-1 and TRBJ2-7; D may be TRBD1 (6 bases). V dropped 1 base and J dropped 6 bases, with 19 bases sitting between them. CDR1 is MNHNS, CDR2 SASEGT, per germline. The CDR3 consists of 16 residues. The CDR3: CASSEVWETGNGEQYF. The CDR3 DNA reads TGTGCCAGCAGTGAAGTGTGGGAGACAGGCAATGGCGAGCAGTACTTC.

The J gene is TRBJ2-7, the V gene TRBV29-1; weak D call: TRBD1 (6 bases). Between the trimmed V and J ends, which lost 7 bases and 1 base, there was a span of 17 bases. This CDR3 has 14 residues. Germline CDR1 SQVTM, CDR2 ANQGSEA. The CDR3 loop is CSATLTGKSYEQYF. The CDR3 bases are TGCAGCGCTACTCTAACAGGGAAATCCTACGAGCAGTACTTC.

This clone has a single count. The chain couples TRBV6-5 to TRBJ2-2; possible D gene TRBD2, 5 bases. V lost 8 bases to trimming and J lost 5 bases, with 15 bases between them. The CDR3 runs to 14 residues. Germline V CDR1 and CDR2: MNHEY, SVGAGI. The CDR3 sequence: CASSAGVGTGELFF. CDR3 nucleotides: TGTGCCAGCTCCGCCGGGGTAGGGACCGGGGAGCTGTTTTTT.

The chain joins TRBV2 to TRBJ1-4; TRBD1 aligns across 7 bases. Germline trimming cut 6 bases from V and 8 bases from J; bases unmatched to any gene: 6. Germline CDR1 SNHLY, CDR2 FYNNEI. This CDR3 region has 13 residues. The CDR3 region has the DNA TGTGCCAGCAGGTCACAGGGGATCGAAAAACTGTTTTTT. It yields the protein CASRSQGIEKLFF.

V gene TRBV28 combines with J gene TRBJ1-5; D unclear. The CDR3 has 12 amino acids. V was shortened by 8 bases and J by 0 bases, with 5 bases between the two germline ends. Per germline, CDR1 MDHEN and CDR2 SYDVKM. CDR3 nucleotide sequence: TGTGCCAGCGGACTTAGCAATCAGCCCCAGCATTTT. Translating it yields CASGLSNQPQHF.

The CDR3 spells CSVDPDTSNTEAFF. For the CDR3, the DNA is TGCAGCGTTGATCCGGACACCTCGAACACTGAAGCTTTCTTT. The chain combines TRBV29-1 with TRBJ1-1; TRBD1 might be the D (5 bases). The CDR3 contains 14 residues. The germline V gene encodes CDR1 SQVTM and CDR2 ANQGSEA. Deletions cut 3 bases from V and 1 base from J, with 12 bases between.

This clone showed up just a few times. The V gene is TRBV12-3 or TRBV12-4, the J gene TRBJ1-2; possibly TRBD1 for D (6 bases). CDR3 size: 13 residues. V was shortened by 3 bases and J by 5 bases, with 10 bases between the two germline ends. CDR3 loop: CASSLGTLYGYTF. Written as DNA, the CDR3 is TGTGCCAGCAGTTTGGGGACACTATATGGCTACACCTTC.

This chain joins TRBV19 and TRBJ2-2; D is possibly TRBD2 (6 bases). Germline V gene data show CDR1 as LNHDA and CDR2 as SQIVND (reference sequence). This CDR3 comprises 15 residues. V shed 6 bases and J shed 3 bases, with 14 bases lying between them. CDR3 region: CASSIPGLHTGELFF. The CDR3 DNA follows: TGTGCCAGTAGCATACCGGGACTCCACACCGGGGAGCTGTTTTTT.

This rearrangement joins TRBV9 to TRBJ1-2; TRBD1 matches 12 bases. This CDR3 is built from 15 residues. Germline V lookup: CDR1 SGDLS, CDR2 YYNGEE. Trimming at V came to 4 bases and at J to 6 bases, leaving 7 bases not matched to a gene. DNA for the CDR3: TGTGCCAGCAGCAATTCGGGACAGGGGGCGAATGGCTACACCTTC. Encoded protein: CASSNSGQGANGYTF.

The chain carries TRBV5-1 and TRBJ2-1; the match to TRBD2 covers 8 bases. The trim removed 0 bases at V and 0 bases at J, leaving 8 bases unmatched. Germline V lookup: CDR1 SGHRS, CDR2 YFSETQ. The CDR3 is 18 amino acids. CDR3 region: CASSLVQRGLFSYNEQFF. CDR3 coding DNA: TGCGCCAGCAGCTTGGTCCAGCGGGGGTTATTCTCCTACAATGAGCAGTTCTTC.

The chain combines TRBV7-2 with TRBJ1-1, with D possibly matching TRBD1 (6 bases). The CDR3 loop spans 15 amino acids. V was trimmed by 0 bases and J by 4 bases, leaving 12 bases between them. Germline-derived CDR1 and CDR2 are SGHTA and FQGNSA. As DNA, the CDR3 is TGTGCCAGCAGCTTAGCAGGGGGTTTGAGCACTGAAGCTTTCTTT. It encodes CASSLAGGLSTEAFF.

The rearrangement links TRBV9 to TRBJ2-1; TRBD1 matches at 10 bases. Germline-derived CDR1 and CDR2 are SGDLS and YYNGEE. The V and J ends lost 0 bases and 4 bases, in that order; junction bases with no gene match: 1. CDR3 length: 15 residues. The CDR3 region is CASSVGDRGYNEQFF. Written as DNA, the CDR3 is TGTGCCAGCAGCGTAGGGGACAGGGGTTACAATGAGCAGTTCTTC.

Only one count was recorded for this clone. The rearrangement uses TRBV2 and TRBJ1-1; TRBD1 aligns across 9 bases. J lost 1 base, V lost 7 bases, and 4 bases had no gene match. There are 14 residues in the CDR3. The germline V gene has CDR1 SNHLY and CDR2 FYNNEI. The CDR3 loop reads CASKQGAGNTEAFF. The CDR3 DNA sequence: TGTGCCAGCAAACAGGGGGCAGGGAACACTGAAGCTTTCTTT.

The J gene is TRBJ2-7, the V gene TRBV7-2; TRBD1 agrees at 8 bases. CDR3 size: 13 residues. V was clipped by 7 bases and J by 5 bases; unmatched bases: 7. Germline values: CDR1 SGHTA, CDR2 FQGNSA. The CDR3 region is CASNQLQGDEQYF. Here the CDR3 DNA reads TGTGCCAGCAACCAACTACAGGGGGACGAGCAGTACTTC.

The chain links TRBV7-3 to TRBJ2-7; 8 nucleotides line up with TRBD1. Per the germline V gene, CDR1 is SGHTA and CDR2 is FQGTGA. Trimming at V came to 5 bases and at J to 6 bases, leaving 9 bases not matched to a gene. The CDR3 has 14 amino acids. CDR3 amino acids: CASSQGAGFSEQYF. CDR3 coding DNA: TGTGCCAGCAGCCAGGGGGCAGGGTTCTCCGAGCAGTACTTC. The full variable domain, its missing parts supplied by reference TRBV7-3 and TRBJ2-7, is GAGVSQTPSNKVTEKGKYVELRCDPISGHTALYWYRQSLGQGPEFLIYFQGTGAADDSGLPNDRFFAVRPEGSVSTLKIQRTERGDSAVYLCASSQGAGFSEQYFGPGTRLTVT.

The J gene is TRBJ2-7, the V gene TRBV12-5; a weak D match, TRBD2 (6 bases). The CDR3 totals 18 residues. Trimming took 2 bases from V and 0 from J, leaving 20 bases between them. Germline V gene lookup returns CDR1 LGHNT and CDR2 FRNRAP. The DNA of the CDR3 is TGTGCTAGTGGTTTGCGGCTCTTTATGACGGGGGACTCCTACGAGCAGTACTTC. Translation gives CASGLRLFMTGDSYEQYF. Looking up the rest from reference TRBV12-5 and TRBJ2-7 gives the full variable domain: DARVTQTPRHKVTEMGQEVTMRCQPILGHNTVFWYRQTMMQGLELLAYFRNRAPLDDSGMPKDRFSAEMPDATLATLKIQPSEPRDSAVYFCASGLRLFMTGDSYEQYFGPGTRLTVT.

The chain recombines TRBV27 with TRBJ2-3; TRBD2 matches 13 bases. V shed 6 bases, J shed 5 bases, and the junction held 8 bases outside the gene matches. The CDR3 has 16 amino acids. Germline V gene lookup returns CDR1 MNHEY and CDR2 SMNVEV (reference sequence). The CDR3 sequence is CASSLWTSGGVDTQYF. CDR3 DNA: TGTGCCAGCAGCCTCTGGACTAGCGGGGGTGTAGATACGCAGTATTTT.

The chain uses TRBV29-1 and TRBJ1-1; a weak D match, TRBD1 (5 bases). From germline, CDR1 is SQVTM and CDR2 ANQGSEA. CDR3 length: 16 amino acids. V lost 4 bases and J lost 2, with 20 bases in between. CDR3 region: CSVVGRRGGPNTEAFF. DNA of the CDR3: TGCAGCGTTGTAGGTCGAAGGGGCGGCCCAAACACTGAAGCTTTCTTT.

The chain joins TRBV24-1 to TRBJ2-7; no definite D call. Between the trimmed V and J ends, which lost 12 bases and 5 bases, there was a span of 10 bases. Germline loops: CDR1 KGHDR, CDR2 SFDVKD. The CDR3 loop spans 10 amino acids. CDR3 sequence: CASLGDEQYF. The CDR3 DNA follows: TGTGCCTCCCTTGGAGACGAGCAGTACTTC.